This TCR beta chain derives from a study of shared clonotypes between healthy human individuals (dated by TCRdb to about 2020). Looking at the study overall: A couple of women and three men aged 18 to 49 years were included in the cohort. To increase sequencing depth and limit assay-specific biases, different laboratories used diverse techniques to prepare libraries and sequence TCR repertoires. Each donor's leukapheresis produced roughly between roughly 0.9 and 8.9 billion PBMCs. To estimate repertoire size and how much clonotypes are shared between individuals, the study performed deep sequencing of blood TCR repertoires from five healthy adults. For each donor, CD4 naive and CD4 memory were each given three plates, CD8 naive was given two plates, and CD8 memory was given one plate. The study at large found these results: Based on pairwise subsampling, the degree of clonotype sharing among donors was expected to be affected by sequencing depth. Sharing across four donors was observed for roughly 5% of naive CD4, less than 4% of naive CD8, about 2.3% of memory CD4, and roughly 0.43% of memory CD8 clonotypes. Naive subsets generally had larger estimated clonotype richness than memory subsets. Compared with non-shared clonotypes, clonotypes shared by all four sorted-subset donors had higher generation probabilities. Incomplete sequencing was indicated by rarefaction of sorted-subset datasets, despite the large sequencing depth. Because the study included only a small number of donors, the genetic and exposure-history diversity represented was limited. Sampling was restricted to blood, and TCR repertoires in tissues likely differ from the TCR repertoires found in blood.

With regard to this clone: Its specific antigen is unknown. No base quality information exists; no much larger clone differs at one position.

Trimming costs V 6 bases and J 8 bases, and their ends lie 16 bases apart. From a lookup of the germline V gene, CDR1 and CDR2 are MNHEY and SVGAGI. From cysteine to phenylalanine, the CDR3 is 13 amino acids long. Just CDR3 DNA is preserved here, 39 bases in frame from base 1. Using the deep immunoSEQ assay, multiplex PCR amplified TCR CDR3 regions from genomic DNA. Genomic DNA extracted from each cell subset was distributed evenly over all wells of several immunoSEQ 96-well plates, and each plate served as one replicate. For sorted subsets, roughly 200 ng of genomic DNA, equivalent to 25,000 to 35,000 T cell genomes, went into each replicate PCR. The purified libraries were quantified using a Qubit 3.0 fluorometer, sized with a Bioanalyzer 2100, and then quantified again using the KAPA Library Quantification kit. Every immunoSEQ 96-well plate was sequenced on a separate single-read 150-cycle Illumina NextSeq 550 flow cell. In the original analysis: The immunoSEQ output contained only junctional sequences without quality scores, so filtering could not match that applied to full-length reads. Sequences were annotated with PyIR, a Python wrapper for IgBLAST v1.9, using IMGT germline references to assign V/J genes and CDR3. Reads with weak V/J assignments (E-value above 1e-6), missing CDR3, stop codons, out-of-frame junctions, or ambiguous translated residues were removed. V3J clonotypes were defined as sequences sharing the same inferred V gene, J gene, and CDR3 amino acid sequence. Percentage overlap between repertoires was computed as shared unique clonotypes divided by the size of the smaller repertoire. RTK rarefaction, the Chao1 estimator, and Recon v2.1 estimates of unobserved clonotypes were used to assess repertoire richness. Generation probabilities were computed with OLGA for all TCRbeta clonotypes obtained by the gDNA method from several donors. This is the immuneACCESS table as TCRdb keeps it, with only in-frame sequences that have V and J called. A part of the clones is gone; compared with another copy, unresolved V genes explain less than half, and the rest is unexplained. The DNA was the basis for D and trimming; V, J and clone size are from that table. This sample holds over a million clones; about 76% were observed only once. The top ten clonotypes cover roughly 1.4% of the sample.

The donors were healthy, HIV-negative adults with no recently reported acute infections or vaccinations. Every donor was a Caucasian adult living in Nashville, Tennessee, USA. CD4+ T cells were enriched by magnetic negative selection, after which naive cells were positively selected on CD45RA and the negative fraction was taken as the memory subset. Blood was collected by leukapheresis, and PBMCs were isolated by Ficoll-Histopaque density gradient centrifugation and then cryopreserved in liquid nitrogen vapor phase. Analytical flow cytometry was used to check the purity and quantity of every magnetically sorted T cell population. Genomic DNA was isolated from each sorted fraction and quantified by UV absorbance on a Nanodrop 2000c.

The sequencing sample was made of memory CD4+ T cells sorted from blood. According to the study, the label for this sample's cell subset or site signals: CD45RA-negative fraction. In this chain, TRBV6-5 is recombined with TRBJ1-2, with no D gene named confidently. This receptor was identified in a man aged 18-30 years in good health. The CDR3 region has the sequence CASRLMGGQGYTF. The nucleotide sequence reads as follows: TGTGCCAGCAGACTCATGGGTGGGCAAGGCTACACCTTC.